This T cell receptor beta chain was observed in a study of T-cell memory formation after mild COVID-19 (dated by TCRdb to the early 2020s). Study-level background: Most TCR sequence clusters were specific to one of the two donors. Longitudinal TCRalpha and TCRbeta repertoire sequencing tracked T-cell clones expanding and contracting after mild COVID-19 in a couple of donors. The cohort was made up of two young adult volunteers, one female and one male, who were previously healthy. Overall study results and their limits: The second-wave clones that peaked on day 37 were not confirmed to be SARS-CoV-2 specific. Some responding clones were detected in pre-infection memory, which suggested that pre-existing cross-reactive memory T cells had joined the SARS-CoV-2 response. Only two mild cases were covered by the study, and larger cohorts that include severe cases with pre-infection samples were considered necessary. Contracting CD4+ clones were located mainly in the CM and EM memory subsets, whereas CD8+ clones were found to be enriched in EMRA. Clones contracting from day 15 to 85 had balanced CD4/CD8 phenotypes, while a second wave expanding from day 15 to 37 was biased towards CD4+.

Relative to germline, V is 6 bases shorter and J is 7 bases shorter, with 15 bases between their ends. Measured from the cysteine to the phenylalanine, the CDR3 is 13 residues long. CDR3 DNA is the only sequence kept; it has 39 bases, read in frame from the first base. PBMCs were isolated by Ficoll-Paque density gradient centrifugation. These reads were obtained on an Illumina NovaSeq 6000. cDNA libraries for TCRalpha and TCRbeta were prepared by 5'RACE using constant-segment primers, with sample barcodes and unique molecular identifiers added. Trizol reagent was used to extract RNA from every sample. The libraries were amplified in two PCR steps, and the second step added a second sample barcode and Illumina TruSeq adapters. Libraries were sequenced on an Illumina NovaSeq with 2 x 150 bp paired-end reads. In the source study's methods: With migec v1.2.7, reads were demultiplexed and then collapsed into UMI-guided consensus sequences. Using mixcr v2.1.11, UMI consensuses were aligned to TRA and TRB V and J templates and then assembled into clonotypes. Expanded or contracted clonotypes were those called significant by both edgeR and NoisET, with noise models trained on biological replicates. For edgeR calls, the thresholds were a false discovery rate-adjusted p below 0.01 and a log2 fold-change of 1. As an exploratory analysis of dynamics, PCA with hierarchical clustering was applied to max-normalized trajectories of the 1000 most abundant clonotypes. Separately sequenced CD4+ and CD8+ repertoires were used to assign a CD4 or CD8 phenotype to each responding clone. The public reads were quality trimmed at Q25 with fastp and then assembled into clones with MiXCR by TCRdb, keeping productive beta chains. CDR3 protein duplicates are merged, each entry listing the most common genes and DNA. These V and J calls rely on TCRdb rather than the paper's analysis. Recorded for this sample are fewer than 150,000 distinct CDR3 sequences; about a sixth of them occurred a single time. Around 4.8% of the sample lies in the top ten.

In regard to this clonotype: No antigen is known for it. Per-base qualities were not stored, and no clone one base away is much larger.

The sequence came from a man between 18 and 29 years old who had mild COVID-19 (a few samples of this study predate the infection). The sample titles of this study are shuffled in the database, so cell type and time point are left out; the donor was told from shared clones. The chain joins TRBV12-3 or TRBV12-4 to TRBJ1-2; the D gene is perhaps TRBD1, on 5 matching bases. Sequences were obtained from PBMCs or a T cell subset sorted from them (not recorded which). The base sequence is TGTGCCAGCAGCGCAGCCGGGACCGGTGGCTACACCTTC. This codes for CASSAAGTGGYTF.